The next 12 T cell receptor beta chains were all read from a single sample in a study of T-cell reconstitution after alpha-beta-depleted transplantation in children. Preparation of the TCRbeta library was carried out with unique molecular identifiers. TCRdb re-called the PCR reads with MiXCR, one entry per CDR3 protein. The repertoire has hundreds of thousands of distinct CDR3 sequences, around 16% of them found once; the top ten carry roughly 40%. Material: PBMCs, mostly from graft donor cells, obtained 360 days after TCRalphabeta/CD19-depleted stem cell transplant. These receptors were obtained from a male patient aged 2-15 years who had a stem cell transplant for acute lymphoblastic leukemia, so the T cells may come from the graft donor.

This chain joins TRBV19 and TRBJ2-5; no clear D gene. The CDR3 has 11 amino acids. The germline V gene encodes CDR1 LNHDA and CDR2 SQIVND (reference sequence). In DNA form, the CDR3 reads TGTGACATACTCAAAAAAGAGACCCAGTACTTC. Its protein is CDILKKETQYF.

This rearrangement joins TRBV15 to TRBJ2-1, with D uncertain. The CDR3 loop spans 15 amino acids. Trimming shortened V by 3 bases and J by 4 bases, and 13 bases separated the two germline ends. Germline V gene lookup returns CDR1 LNHNV and CDR2 YYDKDF (reference sequence). The CDR3: CATSSGFRQYNEQFF. The CDR3 region has the DNA TGTGCCACCAGCAGTGGCTTCCGGCAATACAATGAGCAGTTCTTC.

With regard to this clonotype: This could be a read error, since a much larger clone is one nucleotide away. The chain joins TRBV28 to TRBJ2-3; D is undetermined. Germline assignment: CDR1 MDHEN and CDR2 SYDVKM. V lost 11 bases to trimming and J lost 2 bases, with 14 bases between them. This CDR3 region has 13 residues. The CDR3, as DNA: TGTGCCTCCAAGGGCCTACCCACAGATACGCAGTATTTT. Protein product: CASKGLPTDTQYF.

This chain joins TRBV4-2 and TRBJ2-1, with D hard to call. Germline V gene sequence: CDR1 LGHNA, CDR2 YNFKEQ. The CDR3 loop spans 16 amino acids. V lost 2 bases and J 4 bases, leaving 15 bases between the germline ends. Here the CDR3 DNA reads TGTGCCAGCAGCCAACCTTACGAAGAACGTTACAATGAGCAGTTCTTC. It codes for CASSQPYEERYNEQFF.

This clonotype was counted a few times. J is TRBJ2-3 and V is TRBV12-3 or TRBV12-4; D assignment may be TRBD1 or TRBD2 (5 bases each). V dropped 5 bases and J dropped 3 bases, with 15 bases sitting between them. The CDR3 covers 15 residues. The DNA of the CDR3 is TGTGCCAGCAGTGATAGGGGACCACGGACAGATACGCAGTATTTT. As protein: CASSDRGPRTDTQYF.

The chain uses TRBV15 and TRBJ2-5; 8 bases map to TRBD2. CDR1 is LNHNV and CDR2 is YYDKDF in the germline V gene (reference sequence). The CDR3 spans 15 residues. Germline trimming cut 1 base from V and 4 bases from J; bases unmatched to any gene: 5. CDR3 sequence (DNA): TGTGCCACCAGCAGAGGCGGGGGGTTAGGAGAGACCCAGTACTTC. This gives the protein CATSRGGGLGETQYF.

This clonotype was observed a few times. The chain uses TRBV4-3 and TRBJ2-7, with D tentatively TRBD1 (5 bases). This CDR3 comprises 16 residues. V lost 1 base and J lost 5, with 18 bases in between. Germline assignment: CDR1 LGHNA and CDR2 YSLEER. CDR3 in DNA: TGCGCCAGCAGCCAAGTCTGCTCTGCAGGGCTCAACGAGCAGTACTTC. Its translation: CASSQVCSAGLNEQYF.

V gene TRBV29-1 combines with J gene TRBJ2-3; 9 bases line up with TRBD2. There are 14 residues in the CDR3. With V trimmed by 4 bases and J by 2 bases, 4 bases remained unmatched. Germline loops: CDR1 SQVTM, CDR2 ANQGSEA. CDR3 sequence (DNA): TGCAGCGTTGTGACTAGCGGTACCACAGATACGCAGTATTTT. This sequence encodes CSVVTSGTTDTQYF.

This clonotype showed up many times. This chain uses TRBV14 with TRBJ2-7, with 8 nucleotides matching TRBD2. The germline V gene has CDR1 SGHDN and CDR2 FVKESK. J gave up 2 bases and V 4 bases, and 4 bases lay outside the gene matches. This CDR3 region has 14 residues. DNA of the CDR3: TGTGCCAGCAGCCCCGGACTAGCCCCCTACGAGCAGTACTTC. Amino acids: CASSPGLAPYEQYF.

The table lists this clonotype with many counts. The chain is built from TRBV10-3 and TRBJ2-5, with TRBD1 matching over 9 bases. CDR1 and CDR2 from the germline V gene are ENHRY and SYGVKD. The CDR3 consists of 16 residues. The junction had 13 bases not matched to a gene; V was cut back by 8 bases and J by 3 bases. The CDR3 sequence is CAIAPGQGRSEETQYF. DNA of the CDR3: TGTGCCATCGCACCGGGACAGGGTCGTTCAGAAGAGACCCAGTACTTC.

The gene calls are TRBV12-3 or TRBV12-4 and TRBJ2-7, with D tentatively TRBD1 (5 bases). This CDR3 is built from 14 residues. Trimming removed 3 bases at V and 3 bases at J, with 12 bases between. CDR3 in DNA: TGTGCCAGCAGTTTGCAGGGCGTAGGCTACGAGCAGTACTTC. Protein product: CASSLQGVGYEQYF.

The V and J genes are TRBV29-1 and TRBJ2-2; no definite D call. Germline loops: CDR1 SQVTM, CDR2 ANQGSEA. V shed 5 bases and J shed 0 bases, with 7 bases lying between them. The CDR3 extends over 13 amino acids. CDR3 in DNA: TGCAGCGTTTTGCCAGCGAACACCGGGGAGCTGTTTTTT. This gives the protein CSVLPANTGELFF.